This T cell receptor (beta chain) comes out of a study of post-analysis software for immune sequencing data. Study-wide context: Relapsing-remitting, secondary progressive and progressive-relapsing multiple sclerosis were all included among the disease courses.

Study outcomes and limitations: In patients, TRBV5-6, TRBV5-1 and TRBV20-1 belonged to 4 or 5 TRBV segments found more frequently than in controls. The normalized Chao1 diversity of multiple sclerosis patients was significantly lower than that of controls.

The germline CDR1 and CDR2 sequences are DFQATT and SNEGSKA (reference sequence). Trimming stripped 4 bases from V and 2 bases from J, with 14 bases between. The CDR3 is 14 amino acids. This clonotype was seen more than once but under ten times. Antigen specificity is unknown. Unique-molecular-identifier-tagged TCR beta cDNA libraries were used. T cells, about 0.85 to 11 million of them, yielded 500,000 or so cDNA molecules. TCRdb redid the calling of the PCR reads with MiXCR, one entry per CDR3 protein. This sample has 150,000 to 200,000 distinct CDR3 sequences, with roughly 35% found just once. Sequenced material: blood, taken after autologous hematopoietic stem cell transplantation. The clonotype was recovered from a girl between 10 and 17 years old with multiple sclerosis. The chain uses TRBV20-1 and TRBJ1-2, with a tentative D call TRBD1 (5 bases). The CDR3, as DNA: TGCAGTGCTAAAGGGGTCGGGGGAAACTATGGCTACACCTTC. Residues: CSAKGVGGNYGYTF.